These T cell receptor beta chains were read from a single sample in a study of siplizumab effects on memory and regulatory T cells. Sequencing was performed with immunoSEQ multiplex PCR; in TCRdb, only in-frame clones are kept and a portion is missing. The sample shows some 20,000 clones, 40% to 60% of them seen only once. These receptors lack a known antigen. Sequences were obtained from CFSE-low (dividing) CD4+ T cells sorted from an allogeneic mixed lymphocyte reaction. These receptors all stem from a human donor in good health; the cells came from an allogeneic mixed lymphocyte reaction. CDR3s include the opening cysteine and the closing phenylalanine or tryptophan. A D gene is named only where the DNA matches it firmly. Size is stated for part of the rows, as once, few or many counts, or as a class when the clone is expanded.

j_gene | v_gene | abundance | d_gene | CDR3nt | CDR3aa
TRBJ1-2 | TRBV11-2 | few | NA | TGTGCCAGCAGCCCAGGAGTCGGACAGTCAGGCTACACCTTC | CASSPGVGQSGYTF
TRBJ2-3 | TRBV5-4 | NA | TRBD2 | TGTGCCAGCAGCTTGGCCAGGGGTCTAGCGGGGGACTTCACAGATACGCAGTATTTT | CASSLARGLAGDFTDTQYF
TRBJ2-1 | TRBV5-1 | NA | NA | TGCGCCAGCACAGGGTTATACAATGAGCAGTTCTTC | CASTGLYNEQFF
TRBJ2-7 | TRBV5-1 | few | NA | TGCGCCAGCAGCTTGGATTTGGACGAGCAGTACTTC | CASSLDLDEQYF
TRBJ1-2 | TRBV11-3 | once | NA | TGTGCCAGCAGCCCTGGACCCGGTGCCACGTATGGCTACACCTTC | CASSPGPGATYGYTF
TRBJ1-2 | TRBV28 | NA | TRBD1 | TGTGCCAGCAGTACAGGGGCCCTCTATGGCTACACCTTC | CASSTGALYGYTF
TRBJ1-4 | TRBV28 | NA | NA | TGTGCCAGCAGTTTAACTGAAAAACTGTTTTTT | CASSLTEKLFF
TRBJ1-6 | TRBV7-9 | large | TRBD1 | TGTGCCAGCAGCTTAGGGACAGGGGGCTGGGGTAATTCACCCCTCCACTTT | CASSLGTGGWGNSPLHF
TRBJ1-5 | TRBV6-5 | NA | NA | TGTGCCAGCAGTTACTCAGGGGTGGATCAGCCCCAGCATTTT | CASSYSGVDQPQHF
TRBJ2-5 | TRBV5-1 | few | TRBD2 | TGCGCCAGCAGCTTGGTACTAGCGGGGGTGGAGACCCAGTACTTC | CASSLVLAGVETQYF
TRBJ1-2 | TRBV27 | NA | NA | TGTGCCAGCAGTTTTGCCACAGCGATATCTAACTATGGCTACACCTTC | CASSFATAISNYGYTF
TRBJ1-3 | TRBV21-1 | few | NA | TGTGCCAGCAGCATTCTATGCGGGACAGTCTCTGGAAACACCATATATTTT | CASSILCGTVSGNTIYF
TRBJ1-2 | TRBV6-4 | NA | NA | TGTGCCACGTTCCACGGGGGCCGGCAAAATGGCTACACCTTC | CATFHGGRQNGYTF
TRBJ2-7 | TRBV7-3 | few | NA | TGTGCCAGCAGCTTAACGGGCGGCGGGTACGAGCAGTACTTC | CASSLTGGGYEQYF
TRBJ1-3 | TRBV19 | once | TRBD1 | TGTGCCAGTAGTACCCAAACAGGGGTTGGAAACACCATATATTTT | CASSTQTGVGNTIYF